The following is a TCR beta chain sequence with its context. The CDR3 has 15 residues. After removal of 1 base from V and 7 bases from J, the junction contained 8 bases not matched to a gene. Per the germline V gene, CDR1 is LGHNA and CDR2 is YSLEER. Repertoires were generated with immunoSEQ multiplex PCR, while TCRdb's copy carries only in-frame clones and drops some. The table has 76,000 or so clones, approximately 92% seen once. These data are taken from a study of T cell changes during pregnancy in multiple sclerosis. The TCR comes from a female donor in good health, enrolled as a control in a pregnancy study. The chain employs TRBV4-3 and TRBJ1-2; TRBD1 matches at 8 bases. The sequenced sample was peripheral blood, obtained in the second trimester of pregnancy. The CDR3 loop is CASSQVLQGAGGYTF. Written as DNA, the CDR3 is TGCGCCAGCAGCCAAGTCCTTCAGGGGGCGGGTGGCTACACCTTC.